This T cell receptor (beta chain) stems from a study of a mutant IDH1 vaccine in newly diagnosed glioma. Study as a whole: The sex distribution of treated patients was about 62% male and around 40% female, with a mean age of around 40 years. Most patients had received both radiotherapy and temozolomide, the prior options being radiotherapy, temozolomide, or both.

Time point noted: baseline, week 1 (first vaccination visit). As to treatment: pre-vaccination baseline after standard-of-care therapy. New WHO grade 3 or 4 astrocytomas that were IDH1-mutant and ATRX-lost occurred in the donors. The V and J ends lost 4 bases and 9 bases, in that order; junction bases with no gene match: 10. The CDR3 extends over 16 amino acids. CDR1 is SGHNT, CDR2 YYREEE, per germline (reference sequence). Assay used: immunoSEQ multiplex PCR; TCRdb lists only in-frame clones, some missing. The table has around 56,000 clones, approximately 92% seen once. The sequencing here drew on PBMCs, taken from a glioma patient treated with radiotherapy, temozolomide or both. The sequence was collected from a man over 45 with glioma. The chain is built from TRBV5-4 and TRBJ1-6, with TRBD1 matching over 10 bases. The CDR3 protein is CASSEKWGTGASPLHF. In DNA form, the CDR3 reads TGTGCCAGCAGCGAAAAGTGGGGGACAGGGGCTTCACCCCTCCACTTT. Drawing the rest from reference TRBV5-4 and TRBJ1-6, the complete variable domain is ETGVTQSPTHLIKTRGQQVTLRCSSQSGHNTVSWYQQALGQGPQFIFQYYREEENGRGNFPPRFSGLQFPNYSSELNVNALELDDSALYLCASSEKWGTGASPLHFGNGTRLTVT.